A selection of T cell receptor beta chains follows, all from one sample in a study of blood T cell repertoires in COVID-19. The data were produced by immunoSEQ multiplex PCR, yet TCRdb's version contains in-frame clones alone and is incomplete. The table records some 240,000 clones, 82% of them present only once. Specimen: peripheral blood. The receptor source for this set is a woman between 70 and 85 years old with COVID-19, enrolled during active disease. Each CDR3 is given without its conserved first and last residue. Fields, in order: clone size, V gene, J gene, D gene, CDR3 protein. D genes are given only for firm matches. Rows may omit the clone size; those that give it use once, few, many or a size class.

clone_size: -
v_call: TRBV11-2
j_call: TRBJ2-3
d_call: -
cdr3_aa: ASSLPGRITDTQY

clone_size: -
v_call: TRBV5-5
j_call: TRBJ2-3
d_call: -
cdr3_aa: ASSLYGISTDTQY

clone_size: -
v_call: TRBV12-3/TRBV12-4
j_call: TRBJ2-1
d_call: -
cdr3_aa: ASRWREHNEQF

clone_size: -
v_call: TRBV27
j_call: TRBJ1-6
d_call: -
cdr3_aa: ASSFVDAPLH

clone_size: -
v_call: TRBV6-5
j_call: TRBJ2-1
d_call: -
cdr3_aa: ASSIREKF

clone_size: -
v_call: TRBV10-3
j_call: TRBJ1-6
d_call: TRBD1
cdr3_aa: AISGTGAAKGSPLH

clone_size: -
v_call: TRBV28
j_call: TRBJ2-1
d_call: TRBD2
cdr3_aa: ASSPGREERQF

clone_size: -
v_call: TRBV7-2
j_call: TRBJ2-2
d_call: -
cdr3_aa: ASSTYTGELF

clone_size: -
v_call: TRBV19
j_call: TRBJ1-5
d_call: -
cdr3_aa: ASSPTTGSQPQH

clone_size: -
v_call: TRBV7-9
j_call: TRBJ2-1
d_call: -
cdr3_aa: ASSLASRVLAHYNEQF

clone_size: -
v_call: TRBV30
j_call: TRBJ1-1
d_call: TRBD1
cdr3_aa: AWSVLGQGMNTEAF

clone_size: -
v_call: TRBV9
j_call: TRBJ2-3
d_call: -
cdr3_aa: ASSVAGRVADTQY

clone_size: -
v_call: TRBV5-6
j_call: TRBJ2-5
d_call: -
cdr3_aa: ASSLQALTRETQY

clone_size: -
v_call: TRBV5-1
j_call: TRBJ2-5
d_call: -
cdr3_aa: ASSTLTGSVQETQY

clone_size: -
v_call: TRBV28
j_call: TRBJ1-2
d_call: -
cdr3_aa: ASSLNAGYGYT

clone_size: once
v_call: TRBV6-2/TRBV6-3
j_call: TRBJ2-7
d_call: TRBD2
cdr3_aa: ASSEAAGGTYEQY

clone_size: -
v_call: TRBV6-5
j_call: TRBJ1-2
d_call: -
cdr3_aa: ASSYNQGTFSYGYT

clone_size: -
v_call: TRBV29-1
j_call: TRBJ1-1
d_call: TRBD1
cdr3_aa: SVEEGQRNTEAF

clone_size: -
v_call: TRBV5-8
j_call: TRBJ1-1
d_call: -
cdr3_aa: ASSLEWTLNTEAF

clone_size: -
v_call: TRBV2
j_call: TRBJ2-3
d_call: -
cdr3_aa: ASSPEAPTDTQY

clone_size: -
v_call: TRBV10-3
j_call: TRBJ2-2
d_call: TRBD1
cdr3_aa: AISESFAGQGITGELF

clone_size: -
v_call: TRBV5-1
j_call: TRBJ2-1
d_call: TRBD2
cdr3_aa: ASSRGSSGRALMGEQF

clone_size: -
v_call: TRBV30
j_call: TRBJ1-3
d_call: TRBD1
cdr3_aa: AWIRDSFGNTIY

clone_size: -
v_call: TRBV20-1
j_call: TRBJ1-2
d_call: -
cdr3_aa: SASSGAYGYT

clone_size: -
v_call: TRBV2
j_call: TRBJ2-3
d_call: TRBD2
cdr3_aa: ASSGLAGGSDTQY

clone_size: -
v_call: TRBV4-3
j_call: TRBJ1-1
d_call: -
cdr3_aa: ASSTAPVGQQNTEAF

clone_size: -
v_call: TRBV7-6
j_call: TRBJ1-3
d_call: -
cdr3_aa: ASSPQADSGNTIY

clone_size: -
v_call: TRBV19
j_call: TRBJ2-5
d_call: TRBD2
cdr3_aa: ASSIGLTSGSERLAETQY

clone_size: -
v_call: TRBV4-3
j_call: TRBJ2-7
d_call: TRBD1
cdr3_aa: ASSQGAGTGVYEQY

clone_size: -
v_call: TRBV28
j_call: TRBJ2-1
d_call: -
cdr3_aa: ASSPAGNLNEQF

clone_size: -
v_call: TRBV7-2
j_call: TRBJ2-7
d_call: TRBD1
cdr3_aa: ASSLATGGLLSYEQY

clone_size: -
v_call: TRBV5-6
j_call: TRBJ1-5
d_call: TRBD1
cdr3_aa: ASSAGTGSSNQPQH

clone_size: -
v_call: TRBV5-5
j_call: TRBJ2-1
d_call: TRBD1
cdr3_aa: ASSAGTGTLTEQF

clone_size: -
v_call: TRBV5-4
j_call: TRBJ2-5
d_call: -
cdr3_aa: ASSLGADSQETQY

clone_size: once
v_call: TRBV4-3
j_call: TRBJ2-3
d_call: -
cdr3_aa: ASSRSADTQY

clone_size: -
v_call: TRBV30
j_call: TRBJ1-6
d_call: TRBD1
cdr3_aa: AWIPLDRGNSPLH

clone_size: -
v_call: TRBV6-1
j_call: TRBJ1-3
d_call: TRBD1
cdr3_aa: ASSVDGQGGGNTIY

clone_size: few
v_call: TRBV27
j_call: TRBJ2-7
d_call: TRBD1
cdr3_aa: ASRGGTGRSYEQY

clone_size: few
v_call: TRBV2
j_call: TRBJ2-3
d_call: TRBD2
cdr3_aa: ASSANSGRSDTQY

clone_size: once
v_call: TRBV27
j_call: TRBJ2-7
d_call: TRBD2
cdr3_aa: ASSFRGDSYEQY

clone_size: -
v_call: TRBV6-5
j_call: TRBJ2-7
d_call: TRBD2
cdr3_aa: ASTGAGAYEQY

clone_size: -
v_call: TRBV30
j_call: TRBJ1-2
d_call: TRBD1
cdr3_aa: AWSTRQGARLNYGYT

clone_size: few
v_call: TRBV29-1
j_call: TRBJ2-7
d_call: TRBD2
cdr3_aa: SVLLREFSYEQY

clone_size: -
v_call: TRBV3-1/TRBV3-2
j_call: TRBJ2-7
d_call: -
cdr3_aa: ASSVTAGSYEQY

clone_size: -
v_call: TRBV3-1/TRBV3-2
j_call: TRBJ2-3
d_call: TRBD1
cdr3_aa: ASSHHTAGQGVFFGTDTQY